Described below is a single TCR beta chain sequence and its context. This specimen belongs to a study of control samples from healthy donors and cancer patients. Measured with immunoSEQ multiplex PCR; TCRdb has only the in-frame clones, and not every one. The sample contains about 270,000 clones, more than 65% of which appear only once. Trimming removed 4 bases from V and 1 base from J, with 12 bases in between. Germline assignment: CDR1 MNHEY and CDR2 SVGAGI. The CDR3 spans 15 residues. The sequence derives from a woman aged 55 to 70 with lung cancer. The source material was PBMCs. V gene TRBV6-5 combines with J gene TRBJ2-3; weak D call: TRBD2 (6 bases). The CDR3 here is CASSLAVSGTDTQYF. For the CDR3, the DNA is TGTGCCAGCAGTTTAGCGGTTTCTGGCACAGATACGCAGTATTTT.